This T cell receptor (beta chain) was found in a study of cytomegalovirus exposure and HLA in healthy donors. Study background: Some 85 million unique TCRs from HLA-typed donors were held in an early data release. Study outcomes and limitations: Reports indicate that TCR beta sequences accurately predicted the HLA-A and HLA-B alleles of most subjects. Data from an earlier analysis indicated that most TCR beta V segments were productive either about 87% or about 30% of the time. A reported reduction in N-insertions relative to the approximately 640-donor mean was seen in an Asian-associated ancestry cluster in a later analysis.

This clone occurred once. Antigen: not known. In the PCR, 60 Vbeta and 13 Jbeta primers were used. Assay: immunoSEQ multiplex PCR; the TCRdb copy retains only in-frame clones and omits some. The sample shows a few hundred thousand clones, about three quarters of them seen only once. Germline assignment: CDR1 SGHAT and CDR2 FQNNGV. The ends were cut back, 5 bases at V and 5 bases at J, with 15 bases in the middle. This CDR3 has 15 residues. The sequencing input was PBMCs. The source of this sequence is a man aged 35 to 55 in good health and CMV-seronegative. The rearrangement joins TRBV11-2 to TRBJ2-2, with D perhaps TRBD1 (6 bases). DNA for the CDR3: TGTGCCAGCAGCCCTTCAGGGGATGTGACCGGGGAGCTGTTTTTT. Its protein is CASSPSGDVTGELFF.